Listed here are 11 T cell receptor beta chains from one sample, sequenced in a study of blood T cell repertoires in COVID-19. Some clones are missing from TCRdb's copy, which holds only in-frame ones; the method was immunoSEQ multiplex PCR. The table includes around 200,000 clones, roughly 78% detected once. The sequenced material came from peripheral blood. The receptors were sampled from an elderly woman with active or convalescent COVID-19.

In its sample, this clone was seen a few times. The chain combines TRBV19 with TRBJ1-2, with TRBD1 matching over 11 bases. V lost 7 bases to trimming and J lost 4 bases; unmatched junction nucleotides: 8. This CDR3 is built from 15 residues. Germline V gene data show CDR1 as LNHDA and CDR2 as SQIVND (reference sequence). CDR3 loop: CASTPGTGGVYGYTF. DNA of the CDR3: TGTGCCAGTACCCCAGGGACAGGGGGAGTCTATGGCTACACCTTC.

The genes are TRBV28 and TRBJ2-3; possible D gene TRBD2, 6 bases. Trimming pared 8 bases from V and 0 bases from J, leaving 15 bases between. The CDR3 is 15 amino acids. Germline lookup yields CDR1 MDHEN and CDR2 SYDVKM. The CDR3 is CASGTRGGSTDTQYF. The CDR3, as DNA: TGTGCCAGCGGGACCCGGGGAGGCAGCACAGATACGCAGTATTTT.

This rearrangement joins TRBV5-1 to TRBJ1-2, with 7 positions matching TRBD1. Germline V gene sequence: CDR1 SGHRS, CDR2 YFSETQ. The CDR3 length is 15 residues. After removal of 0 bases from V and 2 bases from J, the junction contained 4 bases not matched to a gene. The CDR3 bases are TGCGCCAGCAGCTTGGTGGCCAGGGGGAACTATGGCTACACCTTC. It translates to CASSLVARGNYGYTF.

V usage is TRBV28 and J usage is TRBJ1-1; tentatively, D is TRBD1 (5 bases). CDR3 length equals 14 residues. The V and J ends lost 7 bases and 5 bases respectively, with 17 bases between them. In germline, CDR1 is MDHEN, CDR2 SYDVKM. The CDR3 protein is CASTFDRATTEAFF. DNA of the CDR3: TGTGCCAGCACCTTCGACAGAGCCACGACTGAAGCTTTCTTT.

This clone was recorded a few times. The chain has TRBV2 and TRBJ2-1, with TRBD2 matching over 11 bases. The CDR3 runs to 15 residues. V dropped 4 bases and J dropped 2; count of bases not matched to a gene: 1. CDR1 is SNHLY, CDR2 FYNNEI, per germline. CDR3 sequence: CASSVAGGTYNEQFF. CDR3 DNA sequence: TGTGCCAGCAGTGTAGCGGGGGGGACCTACAATGAGCAGTTCTTC.

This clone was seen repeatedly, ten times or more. The CDR3 here is CASSLIRGSNQPQHF. CDR3 DNA: TGTGCCAGCAGTTTGATCAGGGGTAGCAATCAGCCCCAGCATTTT. The V and J genes are TRBV28 and TRBJ1-5; perhaps TRBD1 as D (6 bases). The V gene lost 3 bases and the J gene lost 0 bases, with 9 bases spanning the gap. The CDR3 is 15 amino acids. Per germline, CDR1 MDHEN and CDR2 SYDVKM.

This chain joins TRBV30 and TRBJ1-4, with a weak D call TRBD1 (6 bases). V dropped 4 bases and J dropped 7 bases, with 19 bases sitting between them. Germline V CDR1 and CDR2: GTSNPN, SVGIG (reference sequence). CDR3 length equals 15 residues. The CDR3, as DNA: TGTGCCTGGACCCCCGGGCAGGGGCGGTTTGAAAAACTGTTTTTT. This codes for CAWTPGQGRFEKLFF.

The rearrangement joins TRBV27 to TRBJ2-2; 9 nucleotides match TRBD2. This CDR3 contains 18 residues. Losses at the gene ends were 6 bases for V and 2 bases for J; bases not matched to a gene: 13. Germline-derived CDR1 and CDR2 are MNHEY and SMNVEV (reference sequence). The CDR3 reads CASRSPVSGGYNTGELFF. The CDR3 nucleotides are TGTGCCAGCAGATCCCCGGTTAGCGGGGGCTATAACACCGGGGAGCTGTTTTTT.

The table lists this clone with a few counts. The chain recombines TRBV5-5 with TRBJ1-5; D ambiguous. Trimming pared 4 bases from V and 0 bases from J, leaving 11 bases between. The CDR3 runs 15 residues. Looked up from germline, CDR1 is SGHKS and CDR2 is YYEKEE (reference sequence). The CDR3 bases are TGTGCCAGCAGCCCCGGCGGGGATAGCAATCAGCCCCAGCATTTT. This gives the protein CASSPGGDSNQPQHF.

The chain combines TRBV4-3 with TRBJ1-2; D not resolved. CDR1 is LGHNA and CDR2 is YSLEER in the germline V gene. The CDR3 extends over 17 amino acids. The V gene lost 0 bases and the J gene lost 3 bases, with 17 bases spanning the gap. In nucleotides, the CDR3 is TGCGCCAGCAGCCAAGAGTGGCAGCGGGAACTCCACTATGGCTACACCTTC. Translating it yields CASSQEWQRELHYGYTF.

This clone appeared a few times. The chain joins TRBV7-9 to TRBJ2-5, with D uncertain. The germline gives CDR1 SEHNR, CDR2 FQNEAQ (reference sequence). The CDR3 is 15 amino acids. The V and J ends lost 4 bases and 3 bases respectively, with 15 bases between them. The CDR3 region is CASSSSATTKETQYF. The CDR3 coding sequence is TGTGCCAGCAGCTCATCTGCGACAACCAAAGAGACCCAGTACTTC. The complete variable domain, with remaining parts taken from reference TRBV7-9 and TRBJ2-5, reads DTGVSQNPRHKITKRGQNVTFRCDPISEHNRLYWYRQTLGQGPEFLTYFQNEAQLEKSRLLSDRFSAERPKGSFSTLEIQRTEQGDSAMYLCASSSSATTKETQYFGPGTRLLVL.